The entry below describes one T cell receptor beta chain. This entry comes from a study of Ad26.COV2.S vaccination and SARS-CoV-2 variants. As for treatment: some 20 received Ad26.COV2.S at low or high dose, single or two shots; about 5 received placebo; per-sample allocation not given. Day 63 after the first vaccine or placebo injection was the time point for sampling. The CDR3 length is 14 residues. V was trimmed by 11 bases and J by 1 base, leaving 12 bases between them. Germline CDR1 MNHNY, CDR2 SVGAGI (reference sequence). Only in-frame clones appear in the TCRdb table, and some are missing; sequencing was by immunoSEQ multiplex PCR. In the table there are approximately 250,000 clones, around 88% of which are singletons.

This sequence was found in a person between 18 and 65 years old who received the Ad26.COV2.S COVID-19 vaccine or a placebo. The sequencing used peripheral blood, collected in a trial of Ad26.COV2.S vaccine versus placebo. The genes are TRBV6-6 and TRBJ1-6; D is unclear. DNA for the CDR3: TGTGCCGTCCGTCCGAGGTCCTATAATTCACCCCTCCACTTT. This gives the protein CAVRPRSYNSPLHF.